This TCR beta chain was captured in a study of OX40 agonist ivuxolimab in advanced cancers. Looking at the study overall: Dose-escalation patients were diagnosed with hepatocellular carcinoma, melanoma, renal cell cancer or head and neck cancer.

In its sample, this clone was seen once. Its specificity is unknown. General observations from the study: At doses 0.1 to 3.0 mg/kg, CD4+ and CD8+ clones expanded. Some of the lowest clonal expansion was seen in partial responders at 0.1-3.0 mg/kg. Low normalized T-cell clonal expansion was also seen in some nonresponders.

Profiled with immunoSEQ multiplex PCR; TCRdb holds only in-frame clones, not every one. The sample has 70,000 or so clones, approximately 86% seen once. The CDR3 is made up of 18 amino acids. V was clipped by 5 bases and J by 1 base; unmatched bases: 13. CDR1 is SGHVS and CDR2 is FNYEAQ in the germline V gene. The J gene is TRBJ1-2, the V gene TRBV7-6; TRBD1 agrees at 10 bases. Material: CD4+ or CD8+ T cells sorted from blood, obtained in a trial of the OX40 agonist ivuxolimab. This clonotype was obtained from an adult with an advanced solid tumor such as melanoma, head and neck, liver or kidney cancer. The CDR3 DNA follows: TGTGCCAGCAGCGACCCTCGGGACAGGGGTCAGAATAACTATGGCTACACCTTC. It codes for CASSDPRDRGQNNYGYTF. Supplemented by reference TRBV7-6 and TRBJ1-2, the full variable domain reads GAGVSQSPRYKVTKRGQDVALRCDPISGHVSLYWYRQALGQGPEFLTYFNYEAQQDKSGLPNDRFSAERPEGSISTLTIQRTEQRDSAMYRCASSDPRDRGQNNYGYTFGSGTRLTVV.